These 14 T cell receptor beta chains share one sample of origin, sequenced in a study of blood T cell repertoires in COVID-19. Data came from immunoSEQ multiplex PCR; TCRdb stores just in-frame clones and leaves some out. This table holds approximately 200,000 clones, approximately 84% found once. The material sequenced was peripheral blood. These receptors came from a woman older than 75 with COVID-19, enrolled during active disease.

This chain links TRBV2 with TRBJ2-1; D might be TRBD2 (6 bases). Germline V gene sequence: CDR1 SNHLY, CDR2 FYNNEI. CDR3 length equals 11 residues. V lost 7 bases and J 14 bases, leaving 15 bases between the germline ends. In nucleotides, the CDR3 is TGTGCCAGCACCGCGGGGCCCGGAGAGTTCTTC. This translates into CASTAGPGEFF.

The chain combines TRBV7-2 with TRBJ2-5, with 8 bases fitting TRBD2. Germline V gene lookup returns CDR1 SGHTA and CDR2 FQGNSA. J gave up 5 bases and V 5 bases, and 7 bases lay outside the gene matches. This CDR3 has 14 amino acids. In DNA, the CDR3 is TGTGCCAGCAGCCTGGGACTAGTAAGTGAGACCCAGTACTTC. As protein: CASSLGLVSETQYF.

The chain employs TRBV6-9 and TRBJ2-7, with 7 bases fitting TRBD2. Germline CDR1 MNHGY, CDR2 SVAAGI. With V trimmed by 2 bases and J by 0 bases, 10 bases remained unmatched. This CDR3 region has 17 residues. The CDR3 DNA sequence: TGTGCCAGCAGTTATATGAGAGGTCTAGCGGACTCCTACGAGCAGTACTTC. It encodes CASSYMRGLADSYEQYF.

The gene calls are TRBV6-1 and TRBJ2-1; maybe TRBD2 (6 bases). Germline CDR1 MNHNS, CDR2 SASEGT. With 5 bases removed from V and 7 bases from J, the gap between germline ends came to 6 bases. CDR3 size: 11 residues. The CDR3: CASSLANEQFF. CDR3 coding DNA: TGTGCCAGCAGTCTAGCGAATGAGCAGTTCTTC.

The chain links TRBV6-1 to TRBJ2-1, with TRBD2 matching over 9 bases. There are 16 residues in the CDR3. With 4 bases clipped from V and 4 bases from J, the junction kept 8 bases outside the gene matches. Looked up from germline, CDR1 is MNHNS and CDR2 is SASEGT. The chain's CDR3 is CASSGEAGGLYNEQFF. The CDR3 DNA is TGTGCCAGCAGTGGAGAAGCGGGAGGTCTTTACAATGAGCAGTTCTTC.

This chain uses TRBV5-1 with TRBJ2-2, with D unclear. This CDR3 spans 15 amino acids. Germline CDR1 is SGHRS and CDR2 is YFSETQ. Trimming stripped 6 bases from V and 4 bases from J, with 16 bases between. DNA for the CDR3: TGCGCCAGCAACCCGGATCTAGGTGGCACCGGGGAGCTGTTTTTT. Encoded protein: CASNPDLGGTGELFF.

This chain joins TRBV7-8 and TRBJ2-7; a possible D gene is TRBD1 (6 bases). This CDR3 is built from 14 residues. V was trimmed by 5 bases and J by 2 bases, leaving 13 bases between them. The germline V gene encodes CDR1 SGHVS and CDR2 FQNEAQ. CDR3: CASSVDQGPYEQYF. In DNA, the CDR3 is TGTGCCAGCAGCGTAGACCAGGGGCCCTACGAGCAGTACTTC.

V is TRBV28 and J is TRBJ1-5, with 9 bases aligning to TRBD1. Germline V gene data show CDR1 as MDHEN and CDR2 as SYDVKM. CDR3 length equals 16 residues. V shed 5 bases and J 5 bases; nucleotides not matched to a gene: 10. In nucleotides, the CDR3 is TGTGCCAGCAGTCTCCTTGGGACAGGGCGGGATCAGCCCCAGCATTTT. It is translated as CASSLLGTGRDQPQHF.

J is TRBJ2-2 and V is TRBV5-4; D might be TRBD2 (6 bases). The germline gives CDR1 SGHNT, CDR2 YYREEE (reference sequence). CDR3 length equals 15 residues. V lost 4 bases and J 5 bases, leaving 15 bases between the germline ends. CDR3 bases: TGTGCCAGCAGCCGGAGGGCCTATGGGACCGGGGAGCTGTTTTTT. It translates to CASSRRAYGTGELFF. Looking up the rest from reference TRBV5-4 and TRBJ2-2 gives the full variable domain: ETGVTQSPTHLIKTRGQQVTLRCSSQSGHNTVSWYQQALGQGPQFIFQYYREEENGRGNFPPRFSGLQFPNYSSELNVNALELDDSALYLCASSRRAYGTGELFFGEGSRLTVL.

The J gene is TRBJ1-1, the V gene TRBV10-3; the D is unclear. The CDR3 is 13 amino acids. In germline, CDR1 is ENHRY, CDR2 SYGVKD. Trimming shortened V by 6 bases and J by 0 bases, and 8 bases separated the two germline ends. The CDR3 coding sequence is TGTGCCATCAGGGGCCACCTGAACACTGAAGCTTTCTTT. As protein: CAIRGHLNTEAFF.

The CDR3 DNA sequence: TGTGCCAGCAGCTTAGATGGTCGATTTACGGGAGACGAAAACATTCAGTACTTC. Translating gives CASSLDGRFTGDENIQYF. The genes are TRBV7-2 and TRBJ2-4; D may be TRBD2 (6 bases). The CDR3 contains 18 residues. V gave up 1 base and J gave up 5 bases, with 21 bases separating them. Germline CDR1 is SGHTA and CDR2 is FQGNSA.

This chain links TRBV6-1 with TRBJ2-3; 14 bases are shared with TRBD2. CDR3 length: 17 residues. Germline V lookup: CDR1 MNHNS, CDR2 SASEGT. V lost 4 bases, J lost 4 bases, and 7 bases stayed unmatched. As DNA, the CDR3 is TGTGCCAGCAGTGGACTAGCGGGAGGGCGGGTCGCAGATACGCAGTATTTT. It translates to CASSGLAGGRVADTQYF.

This chain joins TRBV27 and TRBJ2-1, with 7 bases fitting TRBD1. Germline V lookup: CDR1 MNHEY, CDR2 SMNVEV (reference sequence). The length of the CDR3 is 15 residues. J gave up 3 bases and V 5 bases, and 7 bases lay outside the gene matches. The CDR3 coding sequence is TGTGCCAGCAGTCCTCCAGGGGGTAGCTACAATGAGCAGTTCTTC. Translated, it gives CASSPPGGSYNEQFF.

V is TRBV19 and J is TRBJ1-2; 7 bases agree with TRBD1. V trimming: 3 bases; J trimming: 5 bases; junction bases outside the gene matches: 12. Germline V gene lookup returns CDR1 LNHDA and CDR2 SQIVND (reference sequence). The CDR3 loop spans 16 amino acids. The CDR3 bases are TGTGCCAGTAGTATGTTGGGACAGCAGAGTTTTTATGGCTACACCTTC. Encoded protein: CASSMLGQQSFYGYTF.